This T cell receptor (beta chain) comes out of a study of T-cell reconstitution after alpha-beta-depleted transplantation in children. There are 15 residues in the CDR3. The V gene's germline CDR1 is SEHNR and CDR2 FQNEAQ (reference sequence). V gave up 7 bases and J gave up 5 bases, with 19 bases separating them. The library targeted TCRbeta and was prepared with unique molecular identifiers. One entry per CDR3 protein, called by TCRdb with MiXCR from the PCR reads. The profile shows about 20,000 distinct CDR3 sequences, approximately 13% of them singletons. Regarding the study as a whole: Recipient T cells and thymic progenitors that survived gave rise to the high TCRbeta diversity observed at day 60 in some patients. A year had passed since transplant, and T-cell counts and diversity by then came mostly from newly produced T cells. It was reported that alpha-beta T cells came from several hundred expanded graft clones (about two months after transplant).

This clonotype was counted at least ten times. Its antigen is undetermined. This chain joins TRBV7-9 and TRBJ2-3; D not resolved. The sequencing used PBMCs, mostly from graft donor cells, collected 60 days after TCRalphabeta/CD19-depleted stem cell transplant. This sequence originates from a female patient between 2 and 10 years old who had a stem cell transplant for congenital amegakaryocytic thrombocytopenia, so the T cells may come from the graft donor. CDR3 sequence (DNA): TGTGCCAGCACCCCTGCCCCGATCGGAAAAGATACGCAGTATTTT. Amino acids: CASTPAPIGKDTQYF.